This entry lists 30 T cell receptor beta chains sequenced from one sample in a study of cytomegalovirus exposure and HLA in healthy donors. 13 Jbeta primers and 60 Vbeta primers were used for the PCR. The assay was immunoSEQ multiplex PCR, and TCRdb's table has in-frame clones only and misses some. The sample lists some 200,000 clones, around 80% occurring once. The sample was PBMCs. These receptors all come from a woman in her sixties or seventies in good health and CMV-seropositive.

The rearrangement joins TRBV4-3 to TRBJ2-7, with D maybe TRBD2 (5 bases). CDR3 length: 14 amino acids. Germline CDR1 is LGHNA and CDR2 is YSLEER. Trimming shortened V by 0 bases and J by 4 bases, and 10 bases separated the two germline ends. The CDR3 sequence is CASSQDLGEYEQYF. DNA for the CDR3: TGCGCCAGCAGCCAAGATCTCGGGGAATACGAGCAGTACTTC.

The chain links TRBV2 to TRBJ1-2; 8 bases align to TRBD1. This CDR3 has 13 amino acids. After removal of 4 bases from V and 3 bases from J, the junction contained 1 base not matched to a gene. CDR1 is SNHLY, CDR2 FYNNEI, per germline. The CDR3 sequence is CASSGQGHYGYTF. The CDR3 nucleotides are TGTGCCAGCAGTGGACAGGGGCACTATGGCTACACCTTC. The variable domain in full, with the rest retrieved from reference TRBV2 and TRBJ1-2, is EPEVTQTPSHQVTQMGQEVILRCVPISNHLYFYWYRQILGQKVEFLVSFYNNEISEKSEIFDDQFSVERPDGSNFTLKIRSTKLEDSAMYFCASSGQGHYGYTFGSGTRLTVV.

The chain combines TRBV7-2 with TRBJ2-1, with TRBD2 matching 8 bases. V gave up 5 bases and J gave up 6 bases; unmatched junction bases: 12. The CDR3 has 16 amino acids. Germline CDR1 is SGHTA and CDR2 is FQGNSA. CDR3 protein: CASSPRTSTGGNEQFF. CDR3 DNA sequence: TGTGCCAGCAGCCCTAGGACTAGCACGGGGGGCAATGAGCAGTTCTTC.

The V and J genes are TRBV5-1 and TRBJ1-4, with 8 nucleotides matching TRBD1. Germline CDR1 and CDR2: SGHRS and YFSETQ. V lost 4 bases, J lost 3 bases, and 5 bases stayed unmatched. This CDR3 is built from 15 residues. CDR3 protein: CASSQDREANEKLFF. DNA for the CDR3: TGCGCCAGCAGCCAGGACAGGGAGGCTAATGAAAAACTGTTTTTT.

This chain joins TRBV4-1 and TRBJ2-1; D is unresolved. V dropped 2 bases and J dropped 10 bases, with 6 bases sitting between them. The CDR3 contains 11 residues. Germline CDR1 reads MGHRA; CDR2 reads YSYEKL. This CDR3 is CASSQFEEQFF. The DNA for the CDR3 is TGCGCCAGCAGCCAATTCGAGGAGCAGTTCTTC.

This rearrangement joins TRBV12-5 to TRBJ2-2; 7 bases map to TRBD2. The CDR3 loop spans 15 amino acids. The ends lost 0 bases at V and 8 bases at J; junction bases unmatched: 6. Looked up from germline, CDR1 is LGHNT and CDR2 is FRNRAP. CDR3 coding DNA: TGTGCTAGTGGTTTGGTACTCGCGGGAGCTGGGGAGCTGTTTTTT. Its protein product is CASGLVLAGAGELFF.

The V gene is TRBV15, the J gene TRBJ1-2; D is unclear. This CDR3 region has 14 residues. Trimming removed 0 bases at V and 5 bases at J, with 10 bases between. The V gene's germline CDR1 is LNHNV and CDR2 YYDKDF (reference sequence). As DNA, the CDR3 is TGTGCCACCAGCAGAGATTTTACGGGGTATGGCTACACCTTC. This gives the protein CATSRDFTGYGYTF.

The genes are TRBV7-6 and TRBJ2-7; D perhaps matches TRBD2 (7 bases). This CDR3 has 15 amino acids. Trimming stripped 5 bases from V and 6 bases from J, with 20 bases between. Germline V CDR1 and CDR2: SGHVS, FNYEAQ. The CDR3, as DNA: TGTGCCAGCAGCCTAGAGGGGGGGGATAGTCTCGAGCAGTACTTC. Translation gives CASSLEGGDSLEQYF. The full variable domain, completed using reference TRBV7-6 and TRBJ2-7, is GAGVSQSPRYKVTKRGQDVALRCDPISGHVSLYWYRQALGQGPEFLTYFNYEAQQDKSGLPNDRFSAERPEGSISTLTIQRTEQRDSAMYRCASSLEGGDSLEQYFGPGTRLTVT.

This clone has only a few counts. At the DNA level, this CDR3 is encoded by other sequences in the same sample as well. J is TRBJ2-7 and V is TRBV30; D gene unclear. The CDR3 loop spans 11 amino acids. CDR1 and CDR2 (germline): GTSNPN, SVGIG (reference sequence). V was shortened by 0 bases and J by 3 bases, with 3 bases between the two germline ends. CDR3 DNA: TGTGCCTGGAGTGTCAACTACGAGCAGTACTTC. Protein sequence: CAWSVNYEQYF.

The chain uses TRBV2 and TRBJ1-2; TRBD1 aligns across 7 bases. The CDR3 is made up of 14 amino acids. Germline assignment: CDR1 SNHLY and CDR2 FYNNEI. V lost 6 bases to trimming and J lost 2 bases; unmatched junction nucleotides: 6. The CDR3 is CASRWDSGNYGYTF. CDR3 DNA: TGTGCCAGCAGGTGGGACAGTGGGAACTATGGCTACACCTTC.

In DNA form, the CDR3 reads TGTGCCAGCAGTGATATCGGGGAACGGGACACTGAAGCTTTCTTT. The encoded protein is CASSDIGERDTEAFF. The V call is TRBV25-1, the J call TRBJ1-1; D is unclear. Deletions cut 3 bases from V and 3 bases from J, with 14 bases between. Germline V gene lookup returns CDR1 MGHDK and CDR2 SYGVNS. CDR3 size: 15 residues. Based on the CDR3 plus reference TRBV25-1 and TRBJ1-1, the full variable domain is EADIYQTPRYLVIGTGKKITLECSQTMGHDKMYWYQQDPGMELHLIHYSYGVNSTEKGDLSSESTVSRIRTEHFPLTLESARPSHTSQYLCASSDIGERDTEAFFGQGTRLTVV.

V is TRBV6-5 and J is TRBJ1-5; 8 bases are shared with TRBD1. Germline V lookup: CDR1 MNHEY, CDR2 SVGAGI. With V trimmed by 6 bases and J by 7 bases, 8 bases remained unmatched. The CDR3 runs 14 residues. CDR3 in amino acids: CASSSGGGRQPQHF. The CDR3 coding sequence is TGTGCCAGCAGCTCAGGGGGCGGACGGCAGCCCCAGCATTTT.

Here the CDR3 DNA reads TGTGCCAGCAGTTTATACAGGGGTTCTGGGGCCAACGTCCTGACTTTC. This codes for CASSLYRGSGANVLTF. V usage is TRBV27 and J usage is TRBJ2-6, with TRBD1 identical over 7 bases. The V and J ends lost 1 base and 1 base, in that order; junction bases with no gene match: 1. This CDR3 spans 16 amino acids. Germline CDR1 reads MNHEY; CDR2 reads SMNVEV (reference sequence). Full variable domain (missing parts from reference TRBV27 and TRBJ2-6): EAQVTQNPRYLITVTGKKLTVTCSQNMNHEYMSWYRQDPGLGLRQIYYSMNVEVTDKGDVPEGYKVSRKEKRNFPLILESPSPNQTSLYFCASSLYRGSGANVLTFGAGSRLTVL.

This chain uses TRBV29-1 with TRBJ2-5; maybe TRBD1 (5 bases). CDR3 length: 14 amino acids. V was trimmed by 3 bases and J by 5 bases, leaving 16 bases between them. Germline V gene lookup returns CDR1 SQVTM and CDR2 ANQGSEA. CDR3 sequence reads: CSVEVFQGPETQYF. CDR3 nucleotide sequence: TGCAGCGTTGAGGTCTTTCAGGGTCCGGAGACCCAGTACTTC. Using reference TRBV29-1 and TRBJ2-5 for the parts outside the CDR3, the full variable domain is SAVISQKPSRDICQRGTSLTIQCQVDSQVTMMFWYRQQPGQSLTLIATANQGSEATYESGFVIDKFPISRPNLTFSTLTVSNMSPEDSSIYLCSVEVFQGPETQYFGPGTRLLVL.

This sequence joins TRBV6-6 and TRBJ1-1; D perhaps matches TRBD1 (6 bases). The CDR3 runs to 16 residues. The V and J ends lost 8 bases and 0 bases respectively, with 19 bases between them. Germline V lookup: CDR1 MNHNY, CDR2 SVGAGI (reference sequence). The CDR3 protein is CASARDTRFLNTEAFF. As DNA, the CDR3 is TGTGCCAGCGCCCGGGACACTCGATTCTTGAACACTGAAGCTTTCTTT.

The chain employs TRBV5-6 and TRBJ2-5; 7 bases map to TRBD1. Per germline, CDR1 SGHDT and CDR2 YYEEEE. The CDR3 has 19 residues. Unmatched junction bases numbered 18, after V lost 2 bases and J lost 2 bases. The CDR3 bases are TGTGCCAGCAGCTTCGGCAGGTCCGACCGGACAGGCGTACAAGAGACCCAGTACTTC. As protein: CASSFGRSDRTGVQETQYF.

The chain employs TRBV7-9 and TRBJ1-2, with TRBD1 matching over 7 bases. The CDR3 totals 14 residues. Germline CDR1 and CDR2: SEHNR and FQNEAQ (reference sequence). V shed 1 base and J 5 bases; nucleotides not matched to a gene: 4. The chain's CDR3 is CASSLGDRAYGYTF. The CDR3 region has the DNA TGTGCCAGCAGCTTAGGAGACAGGGCATATGGCTACACCTTC. The variable domain in full, completed from reference TRBV7-9 and TRBJ1-2, reads DTGVSQNPRHKITKRGQNVTFRCDPISEHNRLYWYRQTLGQGPEFLTYFQNEAQLEKSRLLSDRFSAERPKGSFSTLEIQRTEQGDSAMYLCASSLGDRAYGYTFGSGTRLTVV.

The V and J genes are TRBV6-1 and TRBJ1-5; tentatively, D is TRBD1 (6 bases). The CDR3 is 17 amino acids. V was clipped by 4 bases and J by 0 bases, with 16 bases between them. The germline gives CDR1 MNHNS, CDR2 SASEGT. The CDR3 bases are TGTGCCAGCAGTGGAAACAGGGTCCCCTATAGCAATCAGCCCCAGCATTTT. As protein: CASSGNRVPYSNQPQHF.

This clone has only one observation. This chain connects TRBV6-1 to TRBJ2-1; 7 bases map to TRBD1. V was clipped by 6 bases and J by 0 bases; unmatched bases: 5. This CDR3 region has 15 residues. CDR1 MNHNS and CDR2 SASEGT come from the germline V gene. The CDR3 region has the DNA TGTGCCAGCAGCTTAAACAGGGGCTCCTACAATGAGCAGTTCTTC. As protein: CASSLNRGSYNEQFF.

This clone came up a few times. CDR3 DNA: TGTGCCAGCAGCTTGGCTGCTTACACTGAAGCTTTCTTT. Translation gives CASSLAAYTEAFF. This chain connects TRBV7-6 to TRBJ1-1, with D uncertain. The CDR3 spans 13 residues. Trimming took off 3 bases at V and 3 bases at J, with 8 bases between the two ends. Per the germline V gene, CDR1 is SGHVS and CDR2 is FNYEAQ.

The CDR3 DNA sequence: TGTGCCAGCAGCTATAACGGACTAGCGTCAGATACGCAGTATTTT. It specifies CASSYNGLASDTQYF. V and J are TRBV5-8 and TRBJ2-3, with TRBD2 identical over 9 bases. With 3 bases clipped from V and 4 bases from J, the junction kept 6 bases outside the gene matches. The CDR3 consists of 15 residues. The germline V gene encodes CDR1 SGHTS and CDR2 YDEGEE.

The CDR3 loop reads CASSESVTGNYGYTF. In DNA, the CDR3 is TGTGCCAGCAGTGAAAGCGTTACAGGGAACTATGGCTACACCTTC. V gene TRBV2 combines with J gene TRBJ1-2, with a possible D match to TRBD1 (6 bases). The germline CDR1 and CDR2 sequences are SNHLY and FYNNEI. The CDR3 extends over 15 amino acids. V was trimmed by 2 bases and J by 2 bases, leaving 12 bases between them.

V gene TRBV7-8 combines with J gene TRBJ1-1; the D gene is possibly TRBD1 (5 bases). The length of the CDR3 is 12 residues. Trimming took off 5 bases at V and 8 bases at J, with 12 bases between the two ends. In germline, CDR1 is SGHVS, CDR2 FQNEAQ. Here the CDR3 reads CASSLTRGEAFF. The CDR3 DNA reads as TGTGCCAGCAGCCTAACACGGGGGGAAGCTTTCTTT.

The chain is built from TRBV5-4 and TRBJ2-7; 12 nucleotides align to TRBD2. The CDR3 is 18 residues long. The V and J ends lost 4 bases and 0 bases, in that order; junction bases with no gene match: 11. CDR1 SGHNT and CDR2 YYREEE come from the germline V gene (reference sequence). Here the CDR3 reads CASSGAGTSGPLSYEQYF. CDR3 DNA sequence: TGTGCCAGCAGCGGCGCCGGGACTAGCGGGCCACTCTCCTACGAGCAGTACTTC. Looking up the rest from reference TRBV5-4 and TRBJ2-7 gives the full variable domain: ETGVTQSPTHLIKTRGQQVTLRCSSQSGHNTVSWYQQALGQGPQFIFQYYREEENGRGNFPPRFSGLQFPNYSSELNVNALELDDSALYLCASSGAGTSGPLSYEQYFGPGTRLTVT.

This clone was seen just once. The chain employs TRBV28 and TRBJ1-2; D ambiguous. Germline CDR1 and CDR2: MDHEN and SYDVKM. The CDR3 consists of 12 residues. Trimming shortened V by 3 bases and J by 2 bases, and 4 bases separated the two germline ends. CDR3 sequence reads: CASSFQNYGYTF. CDR3 nucleotides: TGTGCCAGCAGTTTCCAGAACTATGGCTACACCTTC.

The chain couples TRBV7-9 to TRBJ2-5; a possible D gene is TRBD1 (5 bases). The V end lost 5 bases, the J end lost 5 bases, and 18 bases lay between the germline ends. This CDR3 is 15 amino acids long. Per the germline V gene, CDR1 is SEHNR and CDR2 is FQNEAQ (reference sequence). Written as DNA, the CDR3 is TGTGCCAGCAGCCGAACTACCGGACCAGGGGAGACCCAGTACTTC. It encodes CASSRTTGPGETQYF.

V and J are TRBV12-5 and TRBJ1-5; TRBD1 matches at 9 bases. Per the germline V gene, CDR1 is LGHNT and CDR2 is FRNRAP. With V trimmed by 7 bases and J by 6 bases, 7 bases remained unmatched. CDR3 length: 14 residues. The CDR3 spells CASADRQGGQPQHF. In DNA form, the CDR3 reads TGTGCTAGTGCCGACCGACAGGGGGGTCAGCCCCAGCATTTT.

The gene calls are TRBV5-1 and TRBJ2-1; TRBD2 matches at 8 bases. The CDR3 is made up of 19 amino acids. The germline V gene encodes CDR1 SGHRS and CDR2 YFSETQ. Trimming took 5 bases from V and 2 from J; bases not matched to a gene: 18. CDR3 sequence reads: CASRRQPFLAGGPYNEQFF. As DNA, the CDR3 is TGCGCCAGCAGGCGGCAGCCGTTTCTGGCGGGAGGCCCCTACAATGAGCAGTTCTTC.

This sequence joins TRBV5-1 and TRBJ1-1; possible D gene TRBD1, 5 bases. Trimming removed 6 bases from V and 5 bases from J, with 14 bases in between. Germline V gives CDR1 SGHRS, CDR2 YFSETQ. The CDR3 has 13 amino acids. CDR3 sequence (DNA): TGCGCCAGCACCCCGCAGGGAGGTACTGAAGCTTTCTTT. Its translation is CASTPQGGTEAFF.

The chain links TRBV6-5 to TRBJ1-5; D unclear. Trimming shortened V by 7 bases and J by 0 bases, and 10 bases separated the two germline ends. The germline V gene has CDR1 MNHEY and CDR2 SVGAGI. The CDR3 loop spans 14 amino acids. The CDR3 sequence: CASIGRGSNQPQHF. The CDR3 nucleotides are TGTGCCAGCATAGGTCGGGGTAGCAATCAGCCCCAGCATTTT.